This T cell receptor beta chain was identified in a study of T-cell reconstitution after alpha-beta-depleted transplantation in children. The table lists this clonotype with a few counts. Its antigen is not identified. Library preparation (for TCRbeta) was performed with unique molecular identifiers. TCRdb processed the PCR reads anew with MiXCR; each CDR3 protein has one entry. The data show around 800,000 distinct CDR3 sequences, with approximately 15% seen just once and under 6% held by the top ten. General study findings and limits: The study reportedly traced alpha-beta T cells about two months after transplant to several hundred expanded graft clones. It was newly produced T cells that mostly accounted for T-cell counts and diversity one year after transplant.

The junction had 12 bases not matched to a gene; V was cut back by 4 bases and J by 0 bases. This CDR3 comprises 18 residues. Per the germline V gene, CDR1 is SGHRS and CDR2 is YFSETQ. Sample: PBMCs, mostly from graft donor cells, taken 360 days after TCRalphabeta/CD19-depleted stem cell transplant. The chain links TRBV5-1 to TRBJ1-5; 8 bases align to TRBD1. This TCR was sampled from a male patient between 5 and 17 years old who had a stem cell transplant for acute lymphoblastic leukemia, so the T cells may come from the graft donor. CDR3 amino acids: CASSPEPGQAFSNQPQHF. The CDR3 DNA is TGCGCCAGCAGCCCTGAGCCGGGACAGGCGTTTAGCAATCAGCCCCAGCATTTT.